One sample yielded the 21 T cell receptor beta chains listed below, sequenced in a study of T cell repertoires in cytomegalovirus infection. Their recognized antigens are unknown. TCRdb passed the reads through MiXCR, listing each CDR3 protein once. The repertoire consists of about 920,000 distinct CDR3 sequences, with approximately 31% occurring once and the leading ten covering more than 12%. The sample here was cultured CD8+ T cells from PBMCs, taken from culture after CMV antigen stimulation. These receptors were collected from a human donor in good health (CMV status not recorded). Some clones in this sample may be carry-over from other donors' samples.

This clonotype was detected only a few times. The chain employs TRBV19 and TRBJ2-1; D unclear. CDR3 length: 13 amino acids. Trimming cost V 3 bases and J 4 bases, with 7 bases left between them. CDR1 is LNHDA, CDR2 SQIVND, per germline (reference sequence). CDR3 in amino acids: CASSIDEYNEQFF. CDR3 sequence (DNA): TGTGCCAGTAGTATCGACGAGTACAATGAGCAGTTCTTC.

This clonotype was counted only a few times. The genes are TRBV20-1 and TRBJ2-1; 11 bases fit TRBD2. This CDR3 comprises 15 residues. After removal of 3 bases from V and 4 bases from J, the junction contained 5 bases not matched to a gene. Germline V gene sequence: CDR1 DFQATT, CDR2 SNEGSKA (reference sequence). As DNA, the CDR3 is TGCAGTGCTAGGACTAGCGGGGACGATTACAATGAGCAGTTCTTC. Amino acid sequence: CSARTSGDDYNEQFF.

This clonotype was picked up many times. This rearrangement joins TRBV19 to TRBJ2-1; D unresolved. This CDR3 has 19 amino acids. Trimming took 1 base from V and 5 from J, leaving 24 bases between them. Per germline, CDR1 LNHDA and CDR2 SQIVND (reference sequence). In DNA form, the CDR3 reads TGTGCCAGTAGTATAGGGGTTTGGAGTCAGGAGTTGGAGCACAATGAGCAGTTCTTC. It is translated as CASSIGVWSQELEHNEQFF.

The chain uses TRBV7-9 and TRBJ2-3; possible D gene TRBD2, 7 bases. The V end was cut by 6 bases, the J end by 2 bases, with 21 bases between. The CDR3 is made up of 17 amino acids. CDR1 and CDR2 from the germline V gene are SEHNR and FQNEAQ (reference sequence). The CDR3 DNA follows: TGTGCCAGCAGACCTAGAATGGCGGGGGCCTCCACAGATACGCAGTATTTT. Amino acid sequence: CASRPRMAGASTDTQYF. Using reference TRBV7-9 and TRBJ2-3 for the parts outside the CDR3, the full variable domain is DTGVSQNPRHKITKRGQNVTFRCDPISEHNRLYWYRQTLGQGPEFLTYFQNEAQLEKSRLLSDRFSAERPKGSFSTLEIQRTEQGDSAMYLCASRPRMAGASTDTQYFGPGTRLTVL.

This clonotype was picked up many times. V usage is TRBV7-2 and J usage is TRBJ2-3, with TRBD2 identical over 13 bases. Germline CDR1 reads SGHTA; CDR2 reads FQGNSA. The junction had 5 bases not matched to a gene; V was cut back by 4 bases and J by 4 bases. The CDR3 totals 16 residues. CDR3 protein: CASSSTSGGWADTQYF. As DNA, the CDR3 is TGTGCCAGCAGCTCGACTAGCGGGGGGTGGGCAGATACGCAGTATTTT.

This clonotype turned up a few times. The chain joins TRBV19 to TRBJ1-2; 9 nucleotides align to TRBD1. Germline V gene sequence: CDR1 LNHDA, CDR2 SQIVND (reference sequence). CDR3 length: 17 residues. V lost 3 bases, J lost 8 bases, and 16 bases stayed unmatched. The CDR3 protein is CASSIRGQGPRHEGYTF. The CDR3 DNA follows: TGTGCCAGTAGTATCCGGGGACAGGGACCTCGCCACGAGGGCTACACCTTC.

This clonotype was seen a handful of times. This sequence joins TRBV12-3 or TRBV12-4 and TRBJ2-7, with no clear D. Trimming took 4 bases from V and 0 from J, leaving 16 bases between them. This CDR3 has 16 amino acids. The CDR3 is CASSYSAGPSSYEQYF. The DNA of the CDR3 is TGTGCCAGCAGTTACTCGGCCGGCCCTAGCTCCTACGAGCAGTACTTC.

This clonotype has at least ten counts. The chain combines TRBV6-1 with TRBJ2-3; D is possibly TRBD1 (6 bases). Trimming removed 5 bases at V and 7 bases at J, with 19 bases between. This CDR3 is 15 amino acids long. Germline V gene data show CDR1 as MNHNS and CDR2 as SASEGT. As DNA, the CDR3 is TGTGCCAGCAGTCTCGATACCGGGACACAACATACGCAGTATTTT. This gives the protein CASSLDTGTQHTQYF.

This clonotype came up many times. This chain uses TRBV7-9 with TRBJ2-2; D is unresolved. The germline CDR1 and CDR2 sequences are SEHNR and FQNEAQ (reference sequence). This CDR3 is built from 13 residues. Trimming left V 4 bases short and J 6 bases short, with 9 bases between. In nucleotides, the CDR3 is TGTGCCAGCAGCTCCTACGGTCCCGGGGAGCTGTTTTTT. Its protein is CASSSYGPGELFF.

The chain couples TRBV6-2 or TRBV6-3 to TRBJ2-1, with D unclear. Trimming shortened V by 1 base and J by 7 bases, and 8 bases separated the two germline ends. CDR1 and CDR2 (germline): MNHEY, SVGEGT. The CDR3 is 13 residues long. The CDR3 protein is CASSYFRGNEQFF. In DNA form, the CDR3 reads TGTGCCAGCAGTTACTTTAGAGGTAATGAGCAGTTCTTC.

The chain links TRBV29-1 to TRBJ2-3; TRBD2 might be the D (5 bases). V was shortened by 1 base and J by 6 bases, with 17 bases between the two germline ends. The CDR3 extends over 15 amino acids. Germline assignment: CDR1 SQVTM and CDR2 ANQGSEA. This CDR3 is CSVEGVGKTGDTQYF. CDR3 nucleotides: TGCAGCGTTGAAGGGGTCGGGAAAACCGGGGATACGCAGTATTTT.

The chain links TRBV6-5 to TRBJ2-7; D uncertain. The length of the CDR3 is 16 residues. V was shortened by 0 bases and J by 0 bases, with 12 bases between the two germline ends. From germline, CDR1 is MNHEY and CDR2 SVGAGI. The CDR3 protein is CASSYSGSTASYEQYF. The CDR3 DNA sequence: TGTGCCAGCAGTTACTCTGGTTCCACAGCCTCCTACGAGCAGTACTTC.

The V gene is TRBV29-1, the J gene TRBJ2-4; D gene unclear. V was pared by 6 bases and J by 1 base, with 7 bases between. Per the germline V gene, CDR1 is SQVTM and CDR2 is ANQGSEA. The length of the CDR3 is 12 residues. Written as DNA, the CDR3 is TGCAGCGTGTTCTTGGCCAAAAACATTCAGTACTTC. It translates to CSVFLAKNIQYF.

This clonotype turned up a few times. Here the CDR3 DNA reads TGCGCCAGCAGCCAAGATTCGGGACAGGGCGCAGATACGCAGTATTTT. Translation: CASSQDSGQGADTQYF. The chain employs TRBV4-3 and TRBJ2-3; TRBD1 agrees at 9 bases. V trimming: 0 bases; J trimming: 4 bases; junction bases outside the gene matches: 5. Per the germline V gene, CDR1 is LGHNA and CDR2 is YSLEER. This CDR3 is built from 16 residues.

This clonotype was counted only a few times. J is TRBJ2-2 and V is TRBV6-5; 7 nucleotides line up with TRBD1. V lost 0 bases to trimming and J lost 3 bases; unmatched junction nucleotides: 4. The V gene's germline CDR1 is MNHEY and CDR2 SVGAGI. This CDR3 is built from 16 residues. The CDR3 nucleotides are TGTGCCAGCAGTTACTCAGGGGGCTCGGACACCGGGGAGCTGTTTTTT. This sequence encodes CASSYSGGSDTGELFF.

J is TRBJ2-1 and V is TRBV2; D remains ambiguous. The CDR3 is 15 amino acids. The V end was cut by 0 bases, the J end by 4 bases, with 10 bases between. CDR1 is SNHLY, CDR2 FYNNEI, per germline. Here the CDR3 reads CASSEALSRYNEQFF. The CDR3 DNA sequence: TGTGCCAGCAGTGAAGCATTGTCCAGATACAATGAGCAGTTCTTC.

The V and J genes are TRBV28 and TRBJ2-1; TRBD1 matches 7 bases. The ends lost 6 bases at V and 8 bases at J; junction bases unmatched: 10. This CDR3 has 14 amino acids. Per the germline V gene, CDR1 is MDHEN and CDR2 is SYDVKM. CDR3 nucleotide sequence: TGTGCCAGCAGGGATCGGACAGGTTATCATGAGCAGTTCTTC. Translating gives CASRDRTGYHEQFF.

This clonotype has at least ten counts. The chain recombines TRBV6-2 or TRBV6-3 with TRBJ2-4; D is unresolved. Trimming cost V 2 bases and J 7 bases, with 18 bases left between them. This CDR3 is 16 amino acids long. Germline V CDR1 and CDR2: MNHEY, SVGEGT. CDR3 bases: TGTGCCAGCAGTTACCGCGCGGTCGAGTGGCAGAACATTCAGTACTTC. Translation: CASSYRAVEWQNIQYF.

The chain links TRBV6-2 or TRBV6-3 to TRBJ1-1; 8 positions agree with TRBD1. With 5 bases clipped from V and 4 bases from J, the junction kept 6 bases outside the gene matches. The CDR3 runs 14 residues. Germline V gene lookup returns CDR1 MNHEY and CDR2 SVGEGT. In DNA, the CDR3 is TGTGCCAGCAGTCGGACAGGGCCCCGCACTGAAGCTTTCTTT. Protein sequence: CASSRTGPRTEAFF.

The chain uses TRBV20-1 and TRBJ2-3; 7 nucleotides agree with TRBD2. CDR1 and CDR2 from the germline V gene are DFQATT and SNEGSKA (reference sequence). V lost 0 bases, J lost 0 bases, and 6 bases stayed unmatched. This CDR3 has 16 residues. The CDR3 sequence is CSARERSRGSTDTQYF. In DNA, the CDR3 is TGCAGTGCTAGAGAGCGATCGCGGGGGAGCACAGATACGCAGTATTTT.

CDR3 sequence: CAISDWDIGGNQPQHF. CDR3 nucleotides: TGTGCCATCAGTGACTGGGATATAGGTGGCAATCAGCCCCAGCATTTT. The rearrangement joins TRBV10-3 to TRBJ1-5; D gene ambiguous. V dropped 3 bases and J dropped 2 bases, with 14 bases sitting between them. Germline V gene lookup returns CDR1 ENHRY and CDR2 SYGVKD. CDR3 length: 16 amino acids.